These 25 T cell receptor beta chains came from one sample sequenced in a study of blood T cell repertoires in COVID-19. TCRdb's table, derived via immunoSEQ multiplex PCR, lists solely in-frame clones and lacks some. Among about 260,000 clones listed, 85% to 90% were seen once. The sample comprised peripheral blood. These receptor sequences come from a woman aged 40 to 50 who had recovered from COVID-19.

This sequence joins TRBV2 and TRBJ2-5; tentative D call: TRBD1 (6 bases). In germline, CDR1 is SNHLY, CDR2 FYNNEI. V shed 5 bases and J shed 1 base, with 14 bases lying between them. The CDR3 sequence is 15 residues long. CDR3 coding DNA: TGTGCCAGCAGTTTGACAGGTCTCTTCCAAGAGACCCAGTACTTC. It yields the protein CASSLTGLFQETQYF.

The chain uses TRBV5-1 and TRBJ1-1, with 7 bases fitting TRBD1. Germline V gene lookup returns CDR1 SGHRS and CDR2 YFSETQ. V trimming: 3 bases; J trimming: 0 bases; junction bases outside the gene matches: 5. The CDR3 length is 15 residues. The CDR3: CASSSLGQVNTEAFF. In DNA form, the CDR3 reads TGCGCCAGCAGCTCCTTAGGACAGGTGAACACTGAAGCTTTCTTT.

The chain carries TRBV5-5 and TRBJ1-4, with TRBD1 identical over 9 bases. Germline V lookup: CDR1 SGHKS, CDR2 YYEKEE (reference sequence). Trimming took 4 bases from V and 4 from J; bases not matched to a gene: 5. The CDR3 totals 15 residues. In DNA form, the CDR3 reads TGTGCCAGCAGCCACCGGGACAGGGTTAATGAAAAACTGTTTTTT. This codes for CASSHRDRVNEKLFF.

V is TRBV7-2 and J is TRBJ2-3; tentative D call: TRBD2 (6 bases). V was shortened by 4 bases and J by 1 base, with 9 bases between the two germline ends. The germline gives CDR1 SGHTA, CDR2 FQGNSA. This CDR3 contains 14 residues. The CDR3 region is CASSWDSRTDTQYF. The CDR3 nucleotides are TGTGCCAGCAGCTGGGACTCCCGCACAGATACGCAGTATTTT.

The CDR3: CASSLVRGENTEAFF. The CDR3 DNA sequence: TGTGCCAGCAGCTTAGTTCGGGGGGAGAACACTGAAGCTTTCTTT. This chain connects TRBV7-9 to TRBJ1-1; D may be TRBD1 (5 bases). The V and J ends lost 1 base and 1 base respectively, with 10 bases between them. The CDR3 length is 15 residues. The V gene's germline CDR1 is SEHNR and CDR2 FQNEAQ (reference sequence).

J is TRBJ1-5 and V is TRBV5-6; 9 nucleotides align to TRBD1. This CDR3 contains 16 residues. Germline CDR1 and CDR2: SGHDT and YYEEEE. V shed 1 base and J 2 bases; nucleotides not matched to a gene: 4. CDR3 region: CASSLKDRGGNQPQHF. CDR3 nucleotide sequence: TGTGCCAGCAGCTTGAAGGACAGGGGTGGCAATCAGCCCCAGCATTTT.

J is TRBJ1-2 and V is TRBV2; TRBD1 is a possible D gene (6 bases). The CDR3 is made up of 14 amino acids. The V and J ends lost 5 bases and 5 bases respectively, with 15 bases between them. CDR1 is SNHLY, CDR2 FYNNEI, per germline. In DNA form, the CDR3 reads TGTGCCAGCAGTTTGAGTACAGGGAAGTATGGCTACACCTTC. This gives the protein CASSLSTGKYGYTF.

This chain joins TRBV7-2 and TRBJ1-2; 7 bases fit TRBD1. CDR3 length: 15 amino acids. Unmatched junction bases numbered 12, after V lost 5 bases and J lost 6 bases. Germline-derived CDR1 and CDR2 are SGHTA and FQGNSA. CDR3 sequence (DNA): TGTGCCAGCAGCCCCCAGACAGGGTTCTGGGATGGCTACACCTTC. Its translation: CASSPQTGFWDGYTF. Supplemented by reference TRBV7-2 and TRBJ1-2, the full variable domain reads GAGVSQSPSNKVTEKGKDVELRCDPISGHTALYWYRQSLGQGLEFLIYFQGNSAPDKSGLPSDRFSAERTGGSVSTLTIQRTQQEDSAVYLCASSPQTGFWDGYTFGSGTRLTVV.

CDR3 nucleotides: TGCGCCAGCAGCCCCCAGGGCGGACAGGGGGCGGGTTTCTTT. Translated: CASSPQGGQGAGFF. This chain links TRBV5-1 with TRBJ1-1; 11 bases align to TRBD1. Germline V gene sequence: CDR1 SGHRS, CDR2 YFSETQ. With V trimmed by 4 bases and J by 13 bases, 12 bases remained unmatched. CDR3 length: 14 residues.

A single count supports this clone. The chain is built from TRBV7-9 and TRBJ1-1; maybe TRBD1 (5 bases). The ends were cut back, 4 bases at V and 3 bases at J, with 18 bases in the middle. Germline V gives CDR1 SEHNR, CDR2 FQNEAQ (reference sequence). The CDR3 has 16 amino acids. CDR3 in amino acids: CASSSTLGGGDTEAFF. CDR3 DNA sequence: TGTGCCAGCAGCTCCACCCTGGGGGGAGGGGACACTGAAGCTTTCTTT.

For the CDR3, the DNA is TGTGCCAGCAGTTCGGCCGGGACAGGGGTCGTTTTTAAAGGCCAAGAGACCCAGTACTTC. Amino acids: CASSSAGTGVVFKGQETQYF. The chain has TRBV27 and TRBJ2-5, with TRBD1 matching over 10 bases. The junction had 18 bases not matched to a gene; V was cut back by 4 bases and J by 1 base. The CDR3 totals 20 residues. Germline-derived CDR1 and CDR2 are MNHEY and SMNVEV (reference sequence).

Worth noting for this clone: The DNA is left out, because the CDR3 cannot be placed on it with certainty; the CDR3 is given as TCRdb lists it. The gene calls are TRBV21-1 and TRBJ1-1. TRBV21-1 is termed a pseudogene. Termini included, the CDR3 measures 13 amino acids. The CDR3 spells CASWGEGNTEAFF.

J is TRBJ2-2 and V is TRBV6-1; D is possibly TRBD2 (5 bases). Germline CDR1 is MNHNS and CDR2 is SASEGT. The CDR3 is made up of 17 amino acids. Trimming took 0 bases from V and 3 from J, leaving 14 bases between them. CDR3 in DNA: TGTGCCAGCAGTGAAGCCGGTACGGGGTGGGACACCGGGGAGCTGTTTTTT. This translates into CASSEAGTGWDTGELFF.

The rearrangement links TRBV6-6 to TRBJ1-3, with TRBD1 as a possible D gene (5 bases). The CDR3 has 15 amino acids. Trimming took off 6 bases at V and 2 bases at J, with 14 bases between the two ends. CDR1 is MNHNY, CDR2 SVGAGI, per germline (reference sequence). As DNA, the CDR3 is TGTGCCAGCAGCCTTCAGGGTGGACCTGGAAACACCATATATTTT. This encodes CASSLQGGPGNTIYF.

The chain combines TRBV9 with TRBJ1-2, with D possibly TRBD1 on 5 matching bases. V lost 4 bases and J 3 bases, leaving 10 bases between the germline ends. This CDR3 region has 13 residues. Germline values: CDR1 SGDLS, CDR2 YYNGEE. The CDR3 is CASSLGQDYGYTF. In DNA form, the CDR3 reads TGTGCCAGCAGCCTCGGACAAGACTATGGCTACACCTTC.

This clone was picked up a small number of times. The CDR3 protein is CASSQGTTDNTGELFF. The CDR3 DNA reads as TGCGCCAGCAGCCAAGGGACTACAGATAACACCGGGGAGCTGTTTTTT. V and J are TRBV4-1 and TRBJ2-2; D perhaps matches TRBD2 (6 bases). V was clipped by 1 base and J by 2 bases, with 11 bases between them. The germline CDR1 and CDR2 sequences are MGHRA and YSYEKL. The CDR3 has 16 residues.

This rearrangement joins TRBV11-2 to TRBJ1-1, with D hard to call. The CDR3 has 11 residues. Germline CDR1 SGHAT, CDR2 FQNNGV. Trimming shortened V by 7 bases and J by 10 bases, and 13 bases separated the two germline ends. The CDR3 nucleotides read TGTGCCAGCACCCCCGGGAAAGGAGCTTTCTTT. This codes for CASTPGKGAFF.

The rearrangement joins TRBV9 to TRBJ1-2, with TRBD1 identical over 8 bases. After removal of 3 bases from V and 1 base from J, the junction contained 5 bases not matched to a gene. The V gene's germline CDR1 is SGDLS and CDR2 YYNGEE. The CDR3 runs to 15 residues. CDR3 sequence (DNA): TGTGCCAGCAGCGCTGGGACAGGATATAACTATGGCTACACCTTC. It translates to CASSAGTGYNYGYTF.

This chain connects TRBV5-1 to TRBJ1-2; D gene unclear. Trimming removed 0 bases from V and 6 bases from J, with 15 bases in between. Germline V CDR1 and CDR2: SGHRS, YFSETQ. The length of the CDR3 is 15 residues. The CDR3: CASSLAPESVDGYTF. CDR3 nucleotide sequence: TGCGCCAGCAGCTTGGCTCCCGAGAGCGTGGATGGCTACACCTTC. The whole variable domain, remainder taken from reference TRBV5-1 and TRBJ1-2, is KAGVTQTPRYLIKTRGQQVTLSCSPISGHRSVSWYQQTPGQGLQFLFEYFSETQRNKGNFPGRFSGRQFSNSRSEMNVSTLELGDSALYLCASSLAPESVDGYTFGSGTRLTVV.

In its sample, this clone was seen once. The chain carries TRBV5-4 and TRBJ1-6, with unresolved D. The CDR3 totals 15 residues. V dropped 0 bases and J dropped 4 bases, with 8 bases sitting between them. The germline V gene encodes CDR1 SGHNT and CDR2 YYREEE (reference sequence). The CDR3 DNA reads as TGTGCCAGCAGCTTGGCCGGGATGTATAATTCACCCCTCCACTTT. Translating it yields CASSLAGMYNSPLHF.

This chain joins TRBV5-4 and TRBJ2-3, with 13 bases lining up with TRBD2. There are 16 residues in the CDR3. CDR1 is SGHNT and CDR2 is YYREEE in the germline V gene (reference sequence). Trimming removed 4 bases from V and 0 bases from J; junction bases left unmatched: 2. CDR3 DNA: TGTGCCAGCAGCCGGGGACTAGCGGGGAGCACAGATACGCAGTATTTT. Translation gives CASSRGLAGSTDTQYF. Based on the CDR3 plus reference TRBV5-4 and TRBJ2-3, the full variable domain is ETGVTQSPTHLIKTRGQQVTLRCSSQSGHNTVSWYQQALGQGPQFIFQYYREEENGRGNFPPRFSGLQFPNYSSELNVNALELDDSALYLCASSRGLAGSTDTQYFGPGTRLTVL.

This chain connects TRBV2 to TRBJ1-1; D is perhaps TRBD1 (6 bases). The CDR3 loop spans 14 amino acids. V was trimmed by 6 bases and J by 1 base, leaving 12 bases between them. The germline V gene has CDR1 SNHLY and CDR2 FYNNEI. Here the CDR3 DNA reads TGTGCCAGCAGATTTTGGACAGAGAACACTGAAGCTTTCTTT. The encoded protein is CASRFWTENTEAFF.

J is TRBJ2-6 and V is TRBV4-1; no firm D call. In germline, CDR1 is MGHRA, CDR2 YSYEKL. Trimming removed 1 base at V and 4 bases at J, with 11 bases between. The CDR3 length is 16 residues. Written as DNA, the CDR3 is TGCGCCAGCAGCCAAGCCCGCGGTGCCGGGGCCAACGTCCTGACTTTC. It translates to CASSQARGAGANVLTF.

The chain carries TRBV5-6 and TRBJ2-7, with 8 bases aligning to TRBD1. CDR3 length: 14 amino acids. V was pared by 4 bases and J by 7 bases, with 10 bases of the junction left unmatched. Germline CDR1 is SGHDT and CDR2 is YYEEEE. CDR3 residues: CASSPGTGTREQYF. The CDR3 bases are TGTGCCAGCAGCCCCGGGACAGGTACCCGGGAGCAGTACTTC.

CDR3 in DNA: TGCGCCAGCAGCCAAGATCGGCAGGGTTTTGGCTACACCTTC. Translating gives CASSQDRQGFGYTF. The chain links TRBV4-1 to TRBJ1-2; TRBD1 might be the D (5 bases). V dropped 0 bases and J dropped 7 bases, with 12 bases sitting between them. CDR3 length equals 14 residues. Germline values: CDR1 MGHRA, CDR2 YSYEKL.